This T cell receptor beta chain was sequenced for a study of CD8 T cells in ankylosing spondylitis. General observations from the study: A TCR beta motif made of under 10 highly homologous variants seemed typical of ankylosing spondylitis blood. Relatively rare in peripheral blood, disease-linked clones were also CD8+. Matched ankylosing spondylitis synovial fluid reportedly contained a significantly enriched population of disease-linked clones.

CDR1 and CDR2 (germline): SEHNR, FQNEAQ (reference sequence). The CDR3 spans 14 residues. V lost 3 bases and J 6 bases, leaving 14 bases between the germline ends. TCRdb used MiXCR to reprocess the 5' RACE reads, holding one entry per CDR3 protein. The sample has some 200,000 distinct CDR3 sequences, approximately 7.3% seen once; the top ten hold approximately 15%. This clonotype has just a few counts. The antigen remains undetermined. The chain couples TRBV7-9 to TRBJ1-2; TRBD1 might be the D (5 bases). Sequenced material: blood, either unsorted or a sorted T cell fraction (not recorded which). The origin of this receptor is a male donor with ankylosing spondylitis. The CDR3 sequence: CASSFPGARDGYTF. The CDR3 bases are TGTGCCAGCAGCTTCCCCGGGGCGCGTGATGGCTACACCTTC.